Below are 32 T cell receptor beta chains sequenced from a single sample in a study of T cell repertoires in cytomegalovirus infection. MiXCR was run by TCRdb on the reads, yielding one entry per CDR3 protein. The table shows more than 250,000 distinct CDR3 sequences, with about an eighth occurring only once. The specimen sequenced was PBMCs. The receptors stem from a human donor in good health (CMV status not recorded). Some clones in this sample may be carry-over from other donors' samples.

This clonotype has ten or more counts. This chain links TRBV6-6 with TRBJ2-1; weak D call: TRBD2 (6 bases). The CDR3 has 16 amino acids. The V end was cut by 2 bases, the J end by 0 bases, with 11 bases between. Looked up from germline, CDR1 is MNHNY and CDR2 is SVGAGI (reference sequence). CDR3 residues: CASSYRGGDSYNEQFF. The CDR3 nucleotides are TGTGCCAGCAGTTACCGGGGCGGGGACTCCTACAATGAGCAGTTCTTC.

The rearrangement links TRBV14 to TRBJ1-1; no clear D gene. The CDR3 has 12 amino acids. Germline V CDR1 and CDR2: SGHDN, FVKESK. V was shortened by 3 bases and J by 8 bases, with 10 bases between the two germline ends. CDR3 residues: CASSQSGFEAFF. In DNA, the CDR3 is TGTGCCAGCAGCCAGTCAGGATTCGAAGCTTTCTTT.

The CDR3 DNA is TGTGCCAGCAGCGTAGATCCCATGGGGAATGAGCAGTTCTTC. Protein sequence: CASSVDPMGNEQFF. J is TRBJ2-1 and V is TRBV9, with unresolved D. The CDR3 is 14 residues long. With 0 bases removed from V and 7 bases from J, the gap between germline ends came to 11 bases. Germline V gene lookup returns CDR1 SGDLS and CDR2 YYNGEE.

The genes are TRBV7-9 and TRBJ2-7; no clear D gene. CDR1 and CDR2 from the germline V gene are SEHNR and FQNEAQ (reference sequence). Trimming took off 5 bases at V and 6 bases at J, with 17 bases between the two ends. CDR3 length equals 14 residues. This CDR3 reads CASSPPASLGEQYF. The CDR3 bases are TGTGCCAGCAGCCCTCCGGCCAGCTTGGGCGAGCAGTACTTC.

This clonotype showed up many times. DNA of the CDR3: TGTGCCAGCACTTCACACGGGACAGCGTATAGCAATCAGCCCCAGCATTTT. Encoded protein: CASTSHGTAYSNQPQHF. This chain uses TRBV6-6 with TRBJ1-5; TRBD1 agrees at 7 bases. Germline CDR1 and CDR2: MNHNY and SVGAGI (reference sequence). Trimming took 7 bases from V and 0 from J; bases not matched to a gene: 12. This CDR3 has 17 amino acids.

This clonotype was picked up one time. The chain recombines TRBV10-3 with TRBJ2-3, with 8 nucleotides matching TRBD1. The junction had 5 bases not matched to a gene; V was cut back by 6 bases and J by 6 bases. Germline lookup yields CDR1 ENHRY and CDR2 SYGVKD. This CDR3 is 13 amino acids long. The CDR3 DNA is TGTGCCATCAGGCCACAGGGGGTGGATACGCAGTATTTT. Translated: CAIRPQGVDTQYF.

This clonotype was counted once. V gene TRBV19 combines with J gene TRBJ2-2; no clear D. The CDR3 is 14 amino acids. Trimming removed 10 bases at V and 0 bases at J, with 12 bases between. Germline CDR1 and CDR2: LNHDA and SQIVND (reference sequence). The CDR3, as DNA: TGTGCCATCGGGCCCCCAGCGAACACCGGGGAGCTGTTTTTT. Encoded protein: CAIGPPANTGELFF.

The sample holds many counts of this clonotype. V and J are TRBV28 and TRBJ2-4, with 10 nucleotides matching TRBD2. CDR1 MDHEN and CDR2 SYDVKM come from the germline V gene. The CDR3 contains 19 residues. The V gene end was trimmed by 10 bases and the J gene end by 0 bases; junction bases not matched to a gene: 18. CDR3 region: CATPHPPGLATLAKNIQYF. The CDR3 DNA follows: TGTGCCACCCCCCACCCCCCGGGACTAGCGACCCTAGCCAAAAACATTCAGTACTTC.

This clonotype was seen ten or more times. This chain links TRBV7-8 with TRBJ2-1; D tentatively reads TRBD1 or TRBD2 (5 bases each). The germline V gene encodes CDR1 SGHVS and CDR2 FQNEAQ. There are 16 residues in the CDR3. V lost 1 base and J lost 9, with 19 bases in between. The CDR3 is CASSLGADLHGGEQFF. CDR3 nucleotide sequence: TGTGCCAGCAGCTTAGGTGCGGATCTCCATGGGGGTGAGCAGTTCTTC.

This clonotype was seen ten or more times. The chain recombines TRBV28 with TRBJ2-7; no definite D call. There are 10 residues in the CDR3. The V and J ends lost 7 bases and 3 bases respectively, with 4 bases between them. Germline assignment: CDR1 MDHEN and CDR2 SYDVKM. The CDR3 is CASKDYEQYF. CDR3 coding DNA: TGTGCCAGCAAGGACTACGAGCAGTACTTC.

V usage is TRBV7-9 and J usage is TRBJ2-3; D perhaps matches TRBD2 (6 bases). The CDR3 is 15 amino acids. Trimming removed 4 bases from V and 7 bases from J, with 18 bases in between. CDR1 SEHNR and CDR2 FQNEAQ come from the germline V gene (reference sequence). The CDR3 nucleotides read TGTGCCAGCAGCTGGGACCGGGACTCCCATCATACGCAGTATTTT. Protein product: CASSWDRDSHHTQYF. Full variable domain (missing parts from reference TRBV7-9 and TRBJ2-3): DTGVSQNPRHKITKRGQNVTFRCDPISEHNRLYWYRQTLGQGPEFLTYFQNEAQLEKSRLLSDRFSAERPKGSFSTLEIQRTEQGDSAMYLCASSWDRDSHHTQYFGPGTRLTVL.

The V call is TRBV20-1, the J call TRBJ1-1, with TRBD1 as a possible D gene (6 bases). Germline-derived CDR1 and CDR2 are DFQATT and SNEGSKA (reference sequence). The germline V and J ends were trimmed by 6 bases and 2 bases, with 16 bases remaining between them. CDR3 length equals 14 residues. CDR3 DNA sequence: TGCAGTGCGACTGATAGCAGGGGAAACACTGAAGCTTTCTTT. Translation: CSATDSRGNTEAFF.

This clonotype was seen many times. The chain recombines TRBV7-2 with TRBJ1-2; D gene ambiguous. V was shortened by 3 bases and J by 4 bases, with 9 bases between the two germline ends. The V gene's germline CDR1 is SGHTA and CDR2 FQGNSA. This CDR3 is 13 amino acids long. This CDR3 is CASSFGRGYGYTF. The DNA of the CDR3 is TGTGCCAGCAGCTTTGGTCGGGGCTATGGCTACACCTTC.

This clonotype was counted a few times. The chain recombines TRBV5-8 with TRBJ2-4; TRBD1 matches at 12 bases. The V segment lost 2 bases and the J segment 9 bases; nucleotides outside the gene matches: 6. The CDR3 is made up of 15 amino acids. Germline lookup yields CDR1 SGHTS and CDR2 YDEGEE. The CDR3 region has the DNA TGTGCCAGCAGCTTTACCGGGACAGGGGGCTTCATTCAGTACTTC. It encodes CASSFTGTGGFIQYF.

V is TRBV6-1 and J is TRBJ2-1, with a tentative D call TRBD2 (6 bases). The CDR3 is 16 amino acids. With 1 base removed from V and 6 bases from J, the gap between germline ends came to 16 bases. Germline V lookup: CDR1 MNHNS, CDR2 SASEGT. In DNA form, the CDR3 reads TGTGCCAGCAGTGAAGGAAGGGGACTCAGAGGCAATGAGCAGTTCTTC. Translating gives CASSEGRGLRGNEQFF.

The chain joins TRBV5-1 to TRBJ2-1, with D possibly being TRBD2 (6 bases). Trimming left V 0 bases short and J 6 bases short, with 19 bases between. CDR3 length: 17 residues. The germline CDR1 and CDR2 sequences are SGHRS and YFSETQ. CDR3 bases: TGCGCCAGCAGCTTGGCTCGAACGGGAGTCCCGTCCAATGAGCAGTTCTTC. It codes for CASSLARTGVPSNEQFF. The whole variable domain, filled in from reference TRBV5-1 and TRBJ2-1, reads KAGVTQTPRYLIKTRGQQVTLSCSPISGHRSVSWYQQTPGQGLQFLFEYFSETQRNKGNFPGRFSGRQFSNSRSEMNVSTLELGDSALYLCASSLARTGVPSNEQFFGPGTRLTVL.

The rearrangement links TRBV10-3 to TRBJ1-2, with TRBD1 matching over 7 bases. In germline, CDR1 is ENHRY, CDR2 SYGVKD. V shed 6 bases, J shed 8 bases, and the junction held 9 bases outside the gene matches. The CDR3 contains 13 residues. The CDR3 nucleotides are TGTGCCATCAGCGTAGACAGGGAAGGGGGCTACACCTTC. Translated: CAISVDREGGYTF.

V gene TRBV27 combines with J gene TRBJ2-7, with TRBD2 matching 9 bases. CDR3 length: 13 residues. Germline-derived CDR1 and CDR2 are MNHEY and SMNVEV (reference sequence). V trimming: 6 bases; J trimming: 2 bases; junction bases outside the gene matches: 2. The CDR3 coding sequence is TGTGCCAGCAGAGAGCGGGAGGCCTACGAGCAGTACTTC. Protein: CASREREAYEQYF.

A remark on this clonotype: This may come from a read error, since a much larger clone is one base off. V usage is TRBV6-2 or TRBV6-3 and J usage is TRBJ2-2; D not certain. The germline V gene encodes CDR1 MNHEY and CDR2 SVGEGT. The CDR3 totals 16 residues. In DNA, the CDR3 is TGTACCAGCAGTTACTCGATGGACCGGAACACCGGGGAGCTGTTTTTT. The encoded protein is CTSSYSMDRNTGELFF.

This chain connects TRBV7-2 to TRBJ2-1; TRBD1 matches at 8 bases. The CDR3 is made up of 15 amino acids. Trimming removed 5 bases from V and 1 base from J; junction bases left unmatched: 4. The germline gives CDR1 SGHTA, CDR2 FQGNSA. CDR3 sequence (DNA): TGTGCCAGCAGCCCCAGACAGGGGTCCTACAATGAGCAGTTCTTC. The encoded protein is CASSPRQGSYNEQFF.

This clonotype was counted a few times. The chain carries TRBV10-3 and TRBJ1-6; tentatively, D is TRBD1 (5 bases). CDR1 and CDR2 (germline): ENHRY, SYGVKD. CDR3 length: 14 amino acids. V lost 2 bases to trimming and J lost 5 bases, with 7 bases between them. The CDR3 sequence is CAISEGQDNSPLHF. CDR3 DNA sequence: TGTGCCATCAGTGAGGGACAAGATAATTCACCCCTCCACTTT.

Only a few counts were recorded for this clonotype. The chain is built from TRBV4-1 and TRBJ1-2; weak D call: TRBD1 (5 bases). This CDR3 contains 15 residues. Germline V lookup: CDR1 MGHRA, CDR2 YSYEKL. The V end lost 0 bases, the J end lost 4 bases, and 12 bases lay between the germline ends. CDR3: CASSQDLWGIYGYTF. CDR3 bases: TGCGCCAGCAGCCAAGATCTGTGGGGGATCTATGGCTACACCTTC.

The table lists this clonotype with many counts. The chain employs TRBV7-2 and TRBJ2-7; D perhaps matches TRBD1 (5 bases). Deletions cut 1 base from V and 5 bases from J, with 9 bases between. CDR1 and CDR2 from the germline V gene are SGHTA and FQGNSA. The CDR3 has 13 amino acids. The CDR3 here is CASSLVGPDEQYF. DNA for the CDR3: TGTGCCAGCAGCTTAGTGGGGCCAGACGAGCAGTACTTC.

This clonotype turned up a few times. CDR3 amino acids: CASSLGPSSSYEQYF. In DNA form, the CDR3 reads TGTGCCAGCAGTTTAGGGCCATCGAGCTCCTACGAGCAGTACTTC. The V gene is TRBV12-3 or TRBV12-4, the J gene TRBJ2-7; no clear D gene. V was shortened by 1 base and J by 0 bases, with 10 bases between the two germline ends. The CDR3 is 15 amino acids.

V and J are TRBV28 and TRBJ1-4; D possibly corresponds to TRBD1 (5 bases). The length of the CDR3 is 15 residues. The V end was cut by 8 bases, the J end by 1 base, with 14 bases between. CDR1 is MDHEN and CDR2 is SYDVKM in the germline V gene. CDR3 residues: CASGRGGVTNEKLFF. CDR3 bases: TGTGCCAGCGGGAGGGGTGGAGTAACTAATGAAAAACTGTTTTTT.

This clonotype was counted at least ten times. The chain recombines TRBV19 with TRBJ1-2; a possible D gene is TRBD1 (5 bases). Trimming pared 2 bases from V and 3 bases from J, leaving 7 bases between. The CDR3 runs 13 residues. Germline CDR1 and CDR2: LNHDA and SQIVND (reference sequence). Written as DNA, the CDR3 is TGTGCCAGTAGTATACAGGGATACTATGGCTACACCTTC. Its translation: CASSIQGYYGYTF.

This clonotype was recorded at least ten times. The genes are TRBV12-3 or TRBV12-4 and TRBJ2-5, with 8 bases aligning to TRBD1. The V and J ends lost 4 bases and 3 bases, in that order; junction bases with no gene match: 4. The CDR3 spans 14 residues. This CDR3 reads CASSSTTGEETQYF. CDR3 nucleotide sequence: TGTGCCAGCAGTTCAACGACAGGGGAAGAGACCCAGTACTTC.

The chain combines TRBV25-1 with TRBJ2-1; no firm D call. V was trimmed by 4 bases and J by 0 bases, leaving 7 bases between them. Germline V gives CDR1 MGHDK, CDR2 SYGVNS. The length of the CDR3 is 14 residues. The CDR3 DNA reads TGTGCCAGCAGTGGGCCAAGCTCCTACAATGAGCAGTTCTTC. Encoded protein: CASSGPSSYNEQFF.

This clonotype was seen more than once but under ten times. This sequence joins TRBV10-3 and TRBJ1-1; D not certain. CDR3 size: 15 residues. V lost 2 bases, J lost 5 bases, and 15 bases lay in between. From germline, CDR1 is ENHRY and CDR2 SYGVKD. The CDR3, as DNA: TGTGCCATCAGTGAGGATCGGGAGTCGAGAACTGAAGCTTTCTTT. Translating it yields CAISEDRESRTEAFF.

There are many counts of this clonotype. CDR3 sequence reads: CASSFGRSNQPQHF. Here the CDR3 DNA reads TGTGCCAGCAGTTTTGGGCGAAGCAATCAGCCCCAGCATTTT. The V call is TRBV12-3 or TRBV12-4, the J call TRBJ1-5; D unclear. The CDR3 runs 14 residues. Trimming pared 3 bases from V and 1 base from J, leaving 7 bases between.

At least ten counts were recorded for this clonotype. The rearrangement joins TRBV7-8 to TRBJ1-6; 7 bases match TRBD1. The CDR3 contains 16 residues. CDR1 SGHVS and CDR2 FQNEAQ come from the germline V gene. Trimming cost V 5 bases and J 2 bases; bases outside gene matches: 6. The DNA for the CDR3 is TGTGCCAGCAGCCAAACGACAGGGACCTATAATTCACCCCTCCACTTT. The encoded protein is CASSQTTGTYNSPLHF. The entire variable domain, with the rest obtained from reference TRBV7-8 and TRBJ1-6, is as follows: GAGVSQSPRYKVAKRGQDVALRCDPISGHVSLFWYQQALGQGPEFLTYFQNEAQLDKSGLPSDRFFAERPEGSVSTLKIQRTQQEDSAVYLCASSQTTGTYNSPLHFGNGTRLTVT.

This clonotype was counted a few times. The chain combines TRBV25-1 with TRBJ2-7, with 8 bases matching TRBD2. V lost 1 base to trimming and J lost 5 bases; unmatched junction nucleotides: 7. CDR1 is MGHDK, CDR2 SYGVNS, per germline. The CDR3 is 15 amino acids. The CDR3 nucleotides read TGTGCCAGCAGTGAATGGAGTAGCGGGAATAACGAGCAGTACTTC. Translation: CASSEWSSGNNEQYF.